Sequencing of this TCR beta chain was carried out in a study of T cells after yellow fever vaccination (dated 2019 in TCRdb). Some background on the complete study: Libraries from fractions with low cell numbers were prepared with the SMART-Seq v4 Ultra Low Input RNA kit. Two healthy male donors, one aged 18 to 29 and one aged 30 to 39 years, were included in the cohort. To track T-cell clones before and after primary and booster YFV17D yellow fever vaccination, bulk TCR alpha and beta repertoires were sequenced longitudinally. Blood was collected at multiple timepoints before and after primary and secondary immunization, and bulk PBMC replicates and cell subsets were isolated.

Synthesis of TCR cDNA relied on 5'RACE template switching, a step that introduced a universal primer site along with unique molecular identifiers. Priming for cDNA synthesis came from both the TCR alpha and TCR beta constant segments. Two PCR steps were used to amplify libraries, with sample barcodes and sequencing adapters being added in the second step. Libraries were sequenced on Illumina HiSeq 2500 (2x100 bp) or NovaSeq (2x150 bp). The authors processed their data as follows. Demultiplexing of reads and collapsing into UMI consensus sequences were performed with MIGEC, and V(D)J alignment was carried out with MiXCR. Using edgeR on replicate PBMC samples, clonotypes were called vaccine-responding if FDR was below 0.01 and the log2 fold change was above 5 up to day 15. Each bulk clonotype was labeled CD4 or CD8 based on which sequenced repertoire, CD4 or CD8, contained the clonotype at higher abundance. TCRdb redid the processing of the public reads, applying fastp at Q25 and MiXCR, and retained in-frame beta chains. Entries are consolidated by CDR3 protein sequence, retaining the most common genes and DNA. TCRdb assigned the V and J calls; the authors' analysis was not used. This sample lists 500,000 to 700,000 distinct CDR3 sequences; over 15% were detected once. The ten largest clones represent more than 13% of the sample.

The treatment or condition label corresponds to: live attenuated yellow fever vaccine strain. Two biological replicates of bulk PBMCs were collected at each blood-draw timepoint. PBMCs were isolated from peripheral blood using a standard Ficoll-Paque protocol. RNA was extracted with TriZol from bulk PBMCs, CD4 and CD8 fractions, and dextramer-positive and dextramer-negative fractions. Results the study describes overall, beyond this receptor: A small share of clonotypes was detected in both CD4 and CD8 compartments, with the overlap likely arising from convergent recombination. The study included only a couple of donors, which limits how far the findings can be generalized. FACS-sorted repertoires could contain abundant contaminating clonotypes from the bulk population, so computational filtering was required. Most clones expanded after primary vaccination (about 96% of CD4 and about 85% of CD8) were re-detected after the booster, suggesting that broad memory maintenance occurred. Compared with the primary T-cell response, the secondary T-cell response was weaker but faster, peaking on day 5 rather than day 15.

Concerning this clonotype itself: It lacks a known antigen. Per-base qualities were not stored, and no clone one base away is much larger.

Sequences LNHDA (CDR1) and SQIVND (CDR2) are obtained from the germline V gene (reference sequence). Trimming at the junction amounts to 3 bases on V and 1 base on J, and the germline ends lie 12 bases apart. Its CDR3 holds 15 amino acids, cysteine through phenylalanine. The DNA shown is the 45-base CDR3, in frame from base 1. The receptor chain draws on TRBV19 and TRBJ1-1; the D gene remains uncertain. The sample was PBMCs, taken 15 days after the yellow fever booster vaccination. The receptor was isolated from a man aged 25 to 40 who received the YFV17D yellow fever vaccine. The CDR3 protein is CASSIMRAKNTEAFF. The nucleotides read TGTGCCAGTAGTATTATGAGGGCCAAGAACACTGAAGCTTTCTTT.